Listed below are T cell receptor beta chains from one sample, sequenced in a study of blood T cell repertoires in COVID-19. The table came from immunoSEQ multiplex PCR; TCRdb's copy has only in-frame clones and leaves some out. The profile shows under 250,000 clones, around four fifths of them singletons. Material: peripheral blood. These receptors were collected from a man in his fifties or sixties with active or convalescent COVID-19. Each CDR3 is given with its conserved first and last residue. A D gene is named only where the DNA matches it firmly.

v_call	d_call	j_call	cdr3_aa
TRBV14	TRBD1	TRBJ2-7	CASSQEGSGTGGNEQYF
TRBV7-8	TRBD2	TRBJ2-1	CASSLRREFRNEQFF
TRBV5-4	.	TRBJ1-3	CASSLGQSGNTIYF
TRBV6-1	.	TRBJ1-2	CASSEVRGYLGYTF
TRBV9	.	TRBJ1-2	CASSDSTVLYGYTF
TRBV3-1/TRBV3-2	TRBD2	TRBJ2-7	CASSRRLAGGYEQYF
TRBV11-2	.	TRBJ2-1	CASSLETGRYNEQFF
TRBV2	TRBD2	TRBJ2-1	CASSALTSGVYNEQFF
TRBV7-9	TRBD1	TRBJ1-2	CASSFPGQADGYTF
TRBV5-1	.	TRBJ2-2	CASTRDTWGTGELFF
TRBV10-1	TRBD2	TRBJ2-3	CASSEALAGADTQYF
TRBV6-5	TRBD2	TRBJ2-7	CASSSLAGGTYEQYF
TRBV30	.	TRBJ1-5	CAWSKAGDQPQHF
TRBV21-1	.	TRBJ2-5	CASSKEVGLARETQYF
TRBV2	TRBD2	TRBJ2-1	CASSRNSGGASYEQFF
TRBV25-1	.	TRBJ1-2	CASSGQGFYGYTF
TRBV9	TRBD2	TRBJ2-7	CASSVASGGSYEQYF
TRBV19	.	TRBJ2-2	CASSIEVGAGELFF
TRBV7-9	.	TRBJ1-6	CASSRGHPQSPLHF
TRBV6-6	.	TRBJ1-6	CAVQGNSPLHF
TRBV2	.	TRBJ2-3	CASSLSELDTQYF
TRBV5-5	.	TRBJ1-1	CASSFYSEAEAFF
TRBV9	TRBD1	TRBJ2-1	CASSARTGGEEQFF
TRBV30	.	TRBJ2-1	CAWAFRDEQFF
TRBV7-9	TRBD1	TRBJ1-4	CASSSSGTVNEKLFF
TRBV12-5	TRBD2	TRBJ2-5	CASGLDGGSWETQYF
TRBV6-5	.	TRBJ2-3	CASSYTGQNTDTQYF
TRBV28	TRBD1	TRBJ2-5	CASSPGQAETQYF
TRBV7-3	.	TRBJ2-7	CASGKGATPTYEQYF
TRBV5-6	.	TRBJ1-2	CASTGEAGNYGYTF
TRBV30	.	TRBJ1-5	CAWRGVDQPQHF
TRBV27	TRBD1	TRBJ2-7	CASSFRLGQGAYKQYF
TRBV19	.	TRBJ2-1	CASSIRESSYNEQFF
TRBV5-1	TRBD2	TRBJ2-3	CASSPGLGNDDTQYF
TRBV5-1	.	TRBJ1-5	CASSQTGPGYPQHF
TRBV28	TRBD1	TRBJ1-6	CASSLTYDRANSPLHF
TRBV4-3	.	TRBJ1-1	CASSQEPGDTEAFF
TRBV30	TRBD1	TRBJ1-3	CAWTRGTGSVRNTIYF
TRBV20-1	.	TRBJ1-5	CSASSPYRSPNQPQHF
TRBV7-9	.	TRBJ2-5	CASSWNRQETQYF
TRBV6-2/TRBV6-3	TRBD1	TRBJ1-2	CASRYPGGYGYTF
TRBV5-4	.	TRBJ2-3	CASSLAQQGTDTQYF
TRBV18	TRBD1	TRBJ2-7	CASSPGTGTYEQYF
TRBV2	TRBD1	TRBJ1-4	CASSGSTGGEKLFF
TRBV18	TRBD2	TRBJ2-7	CASSQGGSGLAGGEQYF